This TCR beta chain emerged from a study of blood T cells in healthy people across ages. A second roughly 7 to 11 cycle PCR used barcoded and J-beta primers. TCRdb ran MiXCR on the 5' RACE reads and lists one entry per CDR3 protein. The sample holds about 1.6 million distinct CDR3 sequences, around 35% seen once. Unmatched junction bases numbered 3, after V lost 3 bases and J lost 5 bases. Germline V gives CDR1 SGHNT, CDR2 YYREEE (reference sequence). The CDR3 covers 13 residues. This clonotype occurred a few times. The TCR sequence derives from a woman in her thirties in good health. Sequencing was carried out using blood. The gene calls are TRBV5-4 and TRBJ2-5, with TRBD2 matching 8 bases. The CDR3 reads CASSSGGYETQYF. The DNA of the CDR3 is TGTGCCAGCAGCTCGGGAGGGTACGAGACCCAGTACTTC.